This T cell receptor beta chain was observed in a study of cytomegalovirus exposure and HLA in healthy donors (dated by TCRdb to about 2017). Background on the whole study: According to an earlier analysis of several hundred of the donors, 150 million to 200 million T cells yielded some 110 million unique TCR beta sequences and approximately 300 Gb of sequence data. An early release that covered more than 550 HLA-typed donors contained around 330 gigabases of sequencing data and 85 million to 100 million unique TCR sequences. Of the approximately 400 genotyped donors, about 80% fell in the genetic ancestry cluster associated with self-reported Caucasian donors. The study aimed to test whether signatures of past pathogen exposure could be identified by cataloging public T cell receptors. The study profiled the T cell repertoires of 500 to 800 subjects by immunosequencing and related them to cytomegalovirus serostatus. In addition to the first cohort of 666 subjects, a separate validation cohort of 120 different subjects was used. The study combined high-throughput TCR immunosequencing, statistical association of individual TCRs with disease status, and machine learning to predict cytomegalovirus infection status. To study patterns of TCR occurrence, a later analysis re-analyzed previously published TCR beta repertoires from around 660 donors and added high-resolution HLA genotyping. Rather than drawing on any new phenotypic data, the later analysis identified candidate immune exposures from TCR beta sequences and the way those sequences occurred across donors. An earlier analysis of 500 to 750 of the donors applied high-throughput TCR beta sequencing to assess whether each TCR beta V gene segment acted as functional or pseudogenic. Donor age, sex, ethnicity and CMV serostatus were compiled together with the repertoire data. A later genetic analysis used genome-wide SNP genotypes for about 65% of the 666 donors, treating that subset as a discovery cohort. Every repertoire in the discovery cohort had been generated on one and the same sequencing platform. Both class I and class II loci were covered by HLA typing, at four-digit resolution. The number of typed donors differed by locus: about 629-640 for A, B, C, DRB1 and DQB1; about 520 for DQA1; roughly 600 for DPA1; and roughly 490 for DPB1. Because of strong linkage in the cohort, four or five DR-DQ haplotypes were treated as single units for association and clustering. Among some 400 genotyped donors of the cohort, an average of approximately 240,000 unique TCR beta nucleotide sequences were sequenced per donor, roughly 20% of them non-productive. Broader findings and caveats from the paper: The classifier was reported to diagnose cytomegalovirus status with high specificity and sensitivity in both the original and validation cohorts. In the study, roughly 160 TCR beta chains were listed as associated with cytomegalovirus. The sequencing pipeline was judged likely to have produced a cluster of highly shared sequence variants as a technical artifact. According to a later analysis, parvovirus B19, influenza, CMV and Epstein-Barr virus appeared linked to several top co-occurrence clusters. This cohort had only TCR beta chains sequenced, and the lack of alpha or paired-chain data limited which features could be detected. Compared with equally common non-associated chains, HLA-associated TCR beta chains in a later analysis were more clonally expanded and had lower generation probabilities. In an earlier analysis of roughly 560 of the donors, most TCR beta V segments were observed in productive rearrangements about 90% or about 30% of the time, broadly matching IMGT annotations. Immune exposure information for the cohort was limited to CMV serostatus. A later analysis found that TCR association rates varied across HLA loci, with DRB1 alleles showing the most associated TCRs and HLA-C alleles the fewest. Linkage disequilibrium might explain the correlated functional status among segregating V segments, but an unknown experimental factor could not be excluded. Because counts were too low, around 18 rarely observed V segments, including chromosome 9 orphons, were left out of the earlier analysis of about 500 of the donors. Most TCR sequences were seen in very few donors, while some public TCRs were found in many individuals. A further reported finding was that TCR beta sequences accurately predicted the HLA-A and HLA-B alleles for most subjects in the first cohort. The presence/absence analyses assumed that sequencing depth was roughly uniform across donors, and that assumption may not be true. A later analysis associated 15,000 or so TCR beta sequences with specific HLA alleles at a false discovery rate of 0.05. The authors suggested that the approach could potentially be extended to other disease states and immunological phenotypes. V-gene and J-gene trimming of TCR beta chains was associated with a missense DCLRE1C variant in a later genetic analysis, and the association was replicated in an independent cohort. Compared with the approximately 670-donor mean, donors in an Asian-associated ancestry cluster had fewer N-insertions in productive TCRs, according to a later genetic analysis. A few of the identified cytomegalovirus-associated TCR beta chains were confirmed in vitro to be specific for cytomegalovirus antigens. Because some donors lacked HLA typing at each locus, the association tests relied only on the typed subset. In a later analysis, most CMV-associated TCR beta chains were found to appear HLA-restricted, with HLA associations seemingly driven largely by CMV exposure. Strong co-occurrence of HLA alleles, especially DR and DQ, made assigning TCR associations to individual alleles difficult.

Comment on this clone: It lacks a known antigen. One base away there is no much larger clone; base qualities are not given.

The library was made by the immunoSEQ multiplex PCR assay. For the multiplex PCR, a mixture combining 60 forward primers for TCR Vbeta segments and 13 reverse primers for TCR Jbeta segments was used. The CDR3 region of rearranged TCR beta genes was amplified from genomic DNA by a multiplex PCR assay. Amplified TCR beta libraries were sequenced as 87-base-pair reads on the Illumina HiSeq System. In the paper's pipeline: A later analysis tallied 75 million to 95 million unique TCR beta chains across the 700 or so repertoires, and approximately 9.9 million of those chains were shared by two or more donors. To remove PCR and sequencing errors, raw reads were error-corrected and collapsed into unique sequences using a nearest-neighbor algorithm that merged closely related sequences. CDR3 sequences were aligned to IMGT reference sequences to assign V, D and J gene segments. For a sequence to be retained, a match of at least six nucleotides to both a V gene segment and a J gene segment was required. Rearrangements were classified as productive when the CDR3 lacked stop codons and remained in frame with V and J, and all other rearrangements were classified as non-productive. CDR3 was defined according to IMGT convention as the region running from the second conserved V-encoded cysteine to the conserved J-encoded phenylalanine. Sequences without an unambiguous match to a single V gene segment were excluded from the earlier analysis of over 500 of the donors. In an earlier analysis of 587 of the donors, V segments were called functional above 56.7% productive rearrangements and were called segregating when the between-donor standard deviation exceeded 5%. A statistical classification framework was developed to diagnose cytomegalovirus status using the catalog of TCR beta chain sequences. In a later analysis, TCR nucleotide sequences were compared against IMGT/GENE-DB human TR gene sequences so that V and J genes could be assigned. A later analysis assigned CDR3 sequences and most-parsimonious VDJ recombination scenarios with the TCRdist pipeline. A later analysis defined each TCR beta chain by its CDR3 amino acid sequence plus V-gene family, and excluded reads lacking a unique V-gene family. To address suspected cross-contamination and a sequencing artifact, a later analysis removed 592 highly shared, low-generation-probability nucleotide sequences. For each public chain, a later analysis derived a clonal expansion index from normalized ranks of inferred template counts within each repertoire. Generation probabilities in a later analysis came from a VDJ recombination model fitted to out-of-frame rearrangements, and those results were checked against IGoR. A later analysis scored TCR-TCR, TCR-HLA and TCR-CMV co-occurrence with hypergeometric tests, applying a repertoire-size bias correction to TCR pairs. To estimate false discovery rates, a later analysis permuted the HLA or CMV assignments 20 times. In a later analysis, co-occurring TCRs were grouped using DBSCAN, with TCRdist sequence similarity added in when clustering inside HLA-allele-positive subsets. Repertoires with fewer than 30,000 or more than 120,000 public chains were left out of co-occurrence clustering, as were a handful of repertoires with anomalous nucleotide sharing. TCRdb carries this immuneACCESS record with in-frame sequences only. Its versions omit some clonotypes, under half of them owing to an unresolved V gene in the studies checked, with the rest unexplained. V and J calls and clone size come straight from that table; D and trimming were deduced from the DNA. In all, the sample holds roughly 180,000 clones, and roughly 85% of those were seen once. The ten largest clonotypes hold 1% of the sample.

In total, approximately 690 healthy bone marrow donors made up the cohort. All cohort members were sampled while nominally healthy, although unrecorded immune exposures were likely present. The donor tested CMV seronegative, placing the donor among the roughly 350 seronegative members of the cohort. Every donor gave a peripheral blood sample, and the peripheral blood mononuclear cells from that sample were used for TCR beta sequencing. Genomic DNA was extracted from the blood cell samples with the Qiagen DNeasy Blood Extraction Kit. This receptor was taken from a boy younger than 10 in good health and CMV-seronegative. Sequences were obtained from PBMCs.

In nucleotides, the sequence is TGTGCCAGCAGTTTAGGTTATTTTGGACAGGGGTCCTACAATGAGCAGTTCTTC. Its translation reads: CASSLGYFGQGSYNEQFF. The rearrangement joined TRBV27 to TRBJ2-1; a stretch of 9 junction bases matches TRBD1. Compared with germline, V lacks 2 bases and J lacks 1 base; bases without a gene match: 9. CDR1 MNHEY and CDR2 SMNVEV were looked up in the germline V gene (reference sequence). The CDR3 goes from the cysteine to the phenylalanine over 18 residues. Only CDR3 DNA remains: 54 bases, in frame from the first base.